The 23 T cell receptor beta chains listed next were all sequenced from one sample in a study of cytomegalovirus exposure and HLA in healthy donors. The PCR was carried out with 60 Vbeta primers and 13 Jbeta primers. TCRdb's copy holds only in-frame clones and misses some; the assay was immunoSEQ multiplex PCR. The table shows approximately 120,000 clones, with approximately 69% occurring only once. Sequenced material: PBMCs. These receptors all come from a middle-aged man in good health and CMV-seropositive.

The chain couples TRBV4-1 to TRBJ2-7; 10 nucleotides line up with TRBD1. J was trimmed by 0 bases and V by 1 base; bases with no gene match: 3. The CDR3 is 16 residues long. Germline assignment: CDR1 MGHRA and CDR2 YSYEKL. The CDR3 is CASSQAGDRGSYEQYF. The CDR3 DNA reads TGCGCCAGCAGCCAAGCTGGGGACAGGGGCTCCTACGAGCAGTACTTC.

The chain has TRBV28 and TRBJ1-5; TRBD1 might be the D (5 bases). CDR1 and CDR2 from the germline V gene are MDHEN and SYDVKM. The V gene lost 6 bases and the J gene lost 4 bases, with 10 bases spanning the gap. CDR3 size: 13 residues. The CDR3 DNA reads TGTGCCAGCAGGGCGGGGGGGAATCAGCCCCAGCATTTT. As protein: CASRAGGNQPQHF.

V and J are TRBV23-1 and TRBJ2-7; TRBD2 is a possible D gene (6 bases). TRBV23-1 is flagged as an ORF with uncertain function. V was cut by 6 bases and J by 6 bases, with 39 bases left in between. This CDR3 region has 21 residues. CDR3: CASRPITSTGVTSPLVGEQYF. The CDR3 region has the DNA TGCGCCAGCAGACCAATTACAAGCACGGGAGTCACTAGTCCCCTTGTGGGCGAGCAGTACTTC.

This chain connects TRBV6-4 to TRBJ2-3; TRBD1 agrees at 9 bases. CDR1 MRHNA and CDR2 SNTAGT come from the germline V gene. This CDR3 has 15 amino acids. V trimming: 2 bases; J trimming: 6 bases; junction bases outside the gene matches: 6. CDR3 protein: CASSDAGTGSDTQYF. CDR3 nucleotides: TGTGCCAGCAGTGACGCCGGGACAGGGTCCGATACGCAGTATTTT.

The V gene is TRBV27, the J gene TRBJ2-7; 9 bases are shared with TRBD1. The CDR3 consists of 14 residues. The germline CDR1 and CDR2 sequences are MNHEY and SMNVEV (reference sequence). Germline trimming cut 3 bases from V and 4 bases from J; bases unmatched to any gene: 4. This chain's CDR3 is CASSFSTGGYEQYF. CDR3 nucleotide sequence: TGTGCCAGCAGTTTCTCGACAGGGGGGTACGAGCAGTACTTC.

CDR3 DNA: TGTGCCAGCTCACCGGCGGCAGACTACAATGAGCAGTTCTTC. Residues: CASSPAADYNEQFF. This chain joins TRBV18 and TRBJ2-1; D gene uncertain. V was clipped by 3 bases and J by 3 bases, with 9 bases between them. The CDR3 sequence is 14 residues long. The germline CDR1 and CDR2 sequences are KGHSH and LQKENI.

A single count supports this clone. The V and J genes are TRBV2 and TRBJ1-5; 8 nucleotides line up with TRBD1. The CDR3 consists of 11 residues. V was clipped by 4 bases and J by 11 bases; unmatched bases: 1. The germline V gene has CDR1 SNHLY and CDR2 FYNNEI. CDR3 nucleotides: TGTGCCAGCAGTGGGACAGGGTCCCAGCATTTT. It encodes CASSGTGSQHF.

The genes are TRBV2 and TRBJ1-2; D ambiguous. Germline V gene sequence: CDR1 SNHLY, CDR2 FYNNEI. The V gene lost 10 bases and the J gene lost 5 bases, with 20 bases spanning the gap. The CDR3 length is 14 residues. In DNA, the CDR3 is TGTGCCACCCTGAGGAACTCTCTGCCATATGGCTACACCTTC. It encodes CATLRNSLPYGYTF.

The chain links TRBV10-3 to TRBJ1-3; D might be TRBD1 (6 bases). Germline values: CDR1 ENHRY, CDR2 SYGVKD. This CDR3 has 16 residues. V lost 0 bases and J lost 1, with 10 bases in between. The CDR3 DNA follows: TGTGCCATCAGTGAGTCCGCAGGGGCGTCTGGAAACACCATATATTTT. Amino acid sequence: CAISESAGASGNTIYF.

The chain has TRBV9 and TRBJ2-7; D perhaps matches TRBD1 (5 bases). V was clipped by 3 bases and J by 6 bases, with 13 bases between them. The length of the CDR3 is 13 residues. The germline V gene has CDR1 SGDLS and CDR2 YYNGEE. The CDR3 loop is CASSEPDSSEQYF. The CDR3 DNA sequence: TGTGCCAGCAGCGAACCCGACAGTTCCGAGCAGTACTTC.

The V gene is TRBV29-1, the J gene TRBJ1-1; TRBD1 might be the D (6 bases). Germline V gene data show CDR1 as SQVTM and CDR2 as ANQGSEA. V lost 4 bases and J lost 1, with 10 bases in between. The CDR3 is made up of 13 amino acids. CDR3 nucleotide sequence: TGCAGCGTTGGGAGGACAGCGAACACTGAAGCTTTCTTT. Protein sequence: CSVGRTANTEAFF.

V is TRBV19 and J is TRBJ2-1; 10 nucleotides line up with TRBD2. Germline CDR1 and CDR2: LNHDA and SQIVND (reference sequence). This CDR3 region has 18 residues. Trimming at V came to 5 bases and at J to 5 bases, leaving 15 bases not matched to a gene. The CDR3 protein is CASSVNLLAGHIDNEQFF. CDR3 coding DNA: TGTGCCAGTAGTGTAAACCTACTAGCGGGACATATCGACAATGAGCAGTTCTTC.

The genes are TRBV7-2 and TRBJ1-6, with 7 bases that match TRBD1. Looked up from germline, CDR1 is SGHTA and CDR2 is FQGNSA. This CDR3 is built from 13 residues. Trimming removed 3 bases from V and 13 bases from J; junction bases left unmatched: 6. CDR3 sequence: CASSFRDSQPLHF. The CDR3 DNA reads TGTGCCAGCAGCTTCCGGGACAGTCAGCCCCTCCACTTT.

This chain uses TRBV5-6 with TRBJ1-5; no clear D. From germline, CDR1 is SGHDT and CDR2 YYEEEE. The CDR3 covers 15 residues. Trimming shortened V by 5 bases and J by 2 bases, and 14 bases separated the two germline ends. CDR3 DNA sequence: TGTGCCAGCAGTCCTGGCGGGGTTGGCAATCAGCCCCAGCATTTT. Translated: CASSPGGVGNQPQHF. The full variable domain, with the rest looked up from reference TRBV5-6 and TRBJ1-5, is DAGVTQSPTHLIKTRGQQVTLRCSPKSGHDTVSWYQQALGQGPQFIFQYYEEEERQRGNFPDRFSGHQFPNYSSELNVNALLLGDSALYLCASSPGGVGNQPQHFGDGTRLSIL.

The rearrangement joins TRBV5-1 to TRBJ2-1; 7 nucleotides line up with TRBD1. The V gene end was trimmed by 0 bases and the J gene end by 5 bases; junction bases not matched to a gene: 2. The CDR3 totals 14 residues. Germline loops: CDR1 SGHRS, CDR2 YFSETQ. The CDR3, as DNA: TGCGCCAGCAGCTTGGTACAGGGGAACAATGAGCAGTTCTTC. Residues: CASSLVQGNNEQFF.

This clone was detected only once. The V and J genes are TRBV30 and TRBJ1-1, with a possible D match to TRBD1 (6 bases). The CDR3 extends over 14 amino acids. Trimming took off 3 bases at V and 1 base at J, with 12 bases between the two ends. CDR1 is GTSNPN, CDR2 SVGIG, per germline (reference sequence). CDR3 bases: TGTGCCTGGAGAGAGACAGGCTCGAACACTGAAGCTTTCTTT. This encodes CAWRETGSNTEAFF. The full variable domain, rest sourced from reference TRBV30 and TRBJ1-1, is SQTIHQWPATLVQPVGSPLSLECTVEGTSNPNLYWYRQAAGRGLQLLFYSVGIGQISSEVPQNLSASRPQDRQFILSSKKLLLSDSGFYLCAWRETGSNTEAFFGQGTRLTVV.

This sequence joins TRBV29-1 and TRBJ1-1; no definite D call. The germline V and J ends were trimmed by 1 base and 1 base, with 7 bases remaining between them. Germline CDR1 SQVTM, CDR2 ANQGSEA. The CDR3 has 13 residues. CDR3 protein: CSVEGRQNTEAFF. The CDR3, as DNA: TGCAGCGTTGAAGGCAGGCAGAACACTGAAGCTTTCTTT. The whole variable domain, filled in from reference TRBV29-1 and TRBJ1-1, reads SAVISQKPSRDICQRGTSLTIQCQVDSQVTMMFWYRQQPGQSLTLIATANQGSEATYESGFVIDKFPISRPNLTFSTLTVSNMSPEDSSIYLCSVEGRQNTEAFFGQGTRLTVV.

In this sample, this clone turned up once. This chain joins TRBV4-3 and TRBJ2-1, with 10 bases lining up with TRBD2. Germline V CDR1 and CDR2: LGHNA, YSLEER. The V and J ends lost 0 bases and 6 bases, in that order; junction bases with no gene match: 11. The CDR3 contains 18 residues. Written as DNA, the CDR3 is TGCGCCAGCAGCCAAGATAGTATTACTAGCGGGATTTTCAATGAGCAGTTCTTC. This sequence encodes CASSQDSITSGIFNEQFF.

The gene calls are TRBV28 and TRBJ1-5; no definite D call. The V and J ends lost 10 bases and 5 bases respectively, with 15 bases between them. This CDR3 is built from 13 residues. Germline-derived CDR1 and CDR2 are MDHEN and SYDVKM. CDR3 region: CANGQTLHQPQHF. The CDR3 DNA reads TGTGCCAATGGCCAGACACTCCATCAGCCCCAGCATTTT.

This clone was counted only a few times. V usage is TRBV7-3 and J usage is TRBJ1-2; possible D gene TRBD1, 5 bases. With 0 bases removed from V and 6 bases from J, the gap between germline ends came to 17 bases. This CDR3 contains 16 residues. Germline lookup yields CDR1 SGHTA and CDR2 FQGTGA. The CDR3 reads CASSLTPPATENGYTF. CDR3 sequence (DNA): TGTGCCAGCAGCTTAACCCCCCCCGCGACAGAGAATGGCTACACCTTC. The complete variable domain, with remaining parts taken from reference TRBV7-3 and TRBJ1-2, reads GAGVSQTPSNKVTEKGKYVELRCDPISGHTALYWYRQSLGQGPEFLIYFQGTGAADDSGLPNDRFFAVRPEGSVSTLKIQRTERGDSAVYLCASSLTPPATENGYTFGSGTRLTVV.

This clone turned up a few times. This chain uses TRBV6-1 with TRBJ1-1, with 8 bases lining up with TRBD1. V lost 6 bases, J lost 0 bases, and 3 bases stayed unmatched. This CDR3 is 14 amino acids long. Germline values: CDR1 MNHNS, CDR2 SASEGT. DNA of the CDR3: TGTGCCAGCAGAGGGGGACAGGTGAACACTGAAGCTTTCTTT. Encoded protein: CASRGGQVNTEAFF.

A word on this clone: Sequence at one end of the junction differs from germline and may be a read error. The genes are TRBV4-2 and TRBJ2-7; D unclear. This CDR3 has 14 residues. CDR1 is LGHNA, CDR2 YNFKEQ, per germline. CDR3 residues: CASSKDLLAYEQYF. The CDR3 region has the DNA TGTGCCAGCAGCAAAGACCTCTTAGCCTACGAGCAGTACTTC.

The chain carries TRBV6-5 and TRBJ2-5; D is perhaps TRBD2 (6 bases). Germline CDR1 is MNHEY and CDR2 is SVGAGI. This CDR3 has 14 amino acids. V was trimmed by 2 bases and J by 0 bases, leaving 7 bases between them. CDR3 protein: CASSYGGNQETQYF. The CDR3 DNA reads as TGTGCCAGCAGTTACGGGGGGAACCAAGAGACCCAGTACTTC.